The source of this T cell receptor (beta chain) is a study of T cells in Graves' hyperthyroidism and ophthalmopathy. Study conclusions and caveats: Ophthalmopathy, which appeared later, was predicted by the model a median 6.5 months before onset. Stable hyperthyroidism and ophthalmopathy were separated using 13 V-J signatures. In the blood, most expanded thyroid clonotypes above 0.001 appeared as well.

Amplification of TCR beta CDR3 regions was performed using RNA transcripts as template. RT-PCR in the first round (using the HTBI primer set) targeted the TCR CDR3. TCRdb fed the multiplex PCR reads into MiXCR, producing one record per CDR3 protein. The data show some 600,000 distinct CDR3 sequences, around 42% seen once. This clonotype was picked up many times. Its target is unknown. The hyperthyroidism was newly diagnosed and had lasted under 2 months; the patients were aged 18 to 65. CDR1 is ENHRY, CDR2 SYGVKD, per germline. V was cut by 3 bases and J by 1 base, with 9 bases left in between. CDR3 length equals 14 residues.

The sample was peripheral blood or thyroid tissue (not recorded which). The rearrangement uses TRBV10-3 and TRBJ1-2; D not certain. The sequence was collected from a woman aged 18-30 years with Graves' hyperthyroidism. The CDR3 region is CAISDPLGNYGYTF. Here the CDR3 DNA reads TGTGCCATCAGTGATCCCCTGGGTAACTATGGCTACACCTTC.